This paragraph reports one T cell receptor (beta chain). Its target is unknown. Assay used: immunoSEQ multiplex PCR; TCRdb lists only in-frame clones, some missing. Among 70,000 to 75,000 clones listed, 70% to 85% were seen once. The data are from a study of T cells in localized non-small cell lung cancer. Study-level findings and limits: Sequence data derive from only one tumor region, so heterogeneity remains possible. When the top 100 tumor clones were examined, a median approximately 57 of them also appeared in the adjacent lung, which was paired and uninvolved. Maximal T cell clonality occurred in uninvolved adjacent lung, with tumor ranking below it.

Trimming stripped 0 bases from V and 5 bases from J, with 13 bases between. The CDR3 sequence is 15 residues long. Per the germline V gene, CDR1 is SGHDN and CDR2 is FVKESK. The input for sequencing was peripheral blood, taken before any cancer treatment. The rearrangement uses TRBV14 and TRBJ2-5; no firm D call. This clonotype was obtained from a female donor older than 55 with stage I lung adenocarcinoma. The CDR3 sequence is CASSQDSGLVETQYF. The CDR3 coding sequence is TGTGCCAGCAGCCAAGATTCTGGCTTAGTTGAGACCCAGTACTTC.